This T cell receptor beta chain derives from a study of T cells after somatic rescue of genetic block. J lost 12 bases, V lost 0 bases, and 10 bases had no gene match. The CDR3 loop spans 15 amino acids. The germline V gene has CDR1 MNHEY and CDR2 SVGAGI. TCRdb's table, derived via immunoSEQ multiplex PCR, lists solely in-frame clones and lacks some. The sample lists approximately 110,000 clones, approximately 90% seen once, with about 1.5% in the top ten. The chain combines TRBV6-5 with TRBJ2-1; 8 nucleotides align to TRBD1. Sequenced input: peripheral blood mononuclear cells (PBMCs). The sequence was obtained from a woman aged 18-29 years. The CDR3 reads CASSYSPDRVVMQFF. The CDR3 coding sequence is TGTGCCAGCAGTTACTCCCCGGACAGGGTCGTTATGCAGTTCTTC.